The next 19 T cell receptor beta chains were all read from a single sample in a study of shared clonotypes between healthy human individuals. The repertoire was sequenced with immunoSEQ multiplex PCR; TCRdb's copy has only in-frame clones and lacks some. Here the sample spans millions of clones, 85% to 95% being singletons. The specimen was naive CD4+ T cells sorted from blood. The subset here: CD45RA+ positively selected. These receptors all come from a young man in good health.

The chain is built from TRBV6-5 and TRBJ2-2, with no clear D. V was clipped by 2 bases and J by 4 bases, with 14 bases between them. CDR1 MNHEY and CDR2 SVGAGI come from the germline V gene. The CDR3 is made up of 16 amino acids. The CDR3 DNA reads TGTGCCAGCAGTTACGAGATTTACGGTGGCACCGGGGAGCTGTTTTTT. Its protein is CASSYEIYGGTGELFF.

The rearrangement links TRBV4-1 to TRBJ1-1; no reliable D call. Per germline, CDR1 MGHRA and CDR2 YSYEKL. Trimming pared 3 bases from V and 5 bases from J, leaving 10 bases between. The CDR3 loop spans 13 amino acids. In DNA, the CDR3 is TGCGCCAGCAGCCAGTCCAGGATAACTGAAGCTTTCTTT. Translation: CASSQSRITEAFF.

This chain connects TRBV11-2 to TRBJ1-6; D is ambiguous. The V end was cut by 1 base, the J end by 6 bases, with 19 bases between. The CDR3 sequence is 18 residues long. CDR1 and CDR2 from the germline V gene are SGHAT and FQNNGV. DNA of the CDR3: TGTGCCAGCAGCTTAGTTCATTCGGTTCCGGTTTCTAATTCACCCCTCCACTTT. Protein sequence: CASSLVHSVPVSNSPLHF.

This chain connects TRBV5-1 to TRBJ2-3; 8 bases map to TRBD1. CDR3 length: 15 amino acids. Germline trimming cut 6 bases from V and 4 bases from J; bases unmatched to any gene: 10. Germline values: CDR1 SGHRS, CDR2 YFSETQ. The CDR3 DNA reads as TGCGCCAGCACCTGGCAGGGGGCGCAAGCAGATACGCAGTATTTT. It codes for CASTWQGAQADTQYF. Drawing the rest from reference TRBV5-1 and TRBJ2-3, the complete variable domain is KAGVTQTPRYLIKTRGQQVTLSCSPISGHRSVSWYQQTPGQGLQFLFEYFSETQRNKGNFPGRFSGRQFSNSRSEMNVSTLELGDSALYLCASTWQGAQADTQYFGPGTRLTVL.

This clone has a handful of counts. The chain is built from TRBV7-2 and TRBJ1-4; D gene ambiguous. This CDR3 spans 13 amino acids. The V gene lost 1 base and the J gene lost 5 bases, with 5 bases spanning the gap. Germline lookup yields CDR1 SGHTA and CDR2 FQGNSA. CDR3 coding DNA: TGTGCCAGCAGCTTAGAACAGAATGAAAAACTGTTTTTT. Translated, it gives CASSLEQNEKLFF.

The chain is built from TRBV2 and TRBJ1-5; 7 nucleotides match TRBD1. The CDR3 contains 12 residues. V was pared by 7 bases and J by 6 bases, with 3 bases of the junction left unmatched. Germline CDR1 and CDR2: SNHLY and FYNNEI. CDR3 amino acids: CASTKGAQPQHF. For the CDR3, the DNA is TGTGCCAGCACTAAGGGGGCTCAGCCCCAGCATTTT.

This chain joins TRBV6-6 and TRBJ2-5; the D is unclear. This CDR3 is built from 11 residues. Germline V gene lookup returns CDR1 MNHNY and CDR2 SVGAGI (reference sequence). Trimming removed 4 bases at V and 5 bases at J, with 5 bases between. The chain's CDR3 is CASSSTETQYF. DNA for the CDR3: TGTGCCAGCAGTTCAACTGAGACCCAGTACTTC.

The gene calls are TRBV6-5 and TRBJ2-3; 9 positions agree with TRBD2. There are 14 residues in the CDR3. Losses at the gene ends were 7 bases for V and 1 base for J; bases not matched to a gene: 3. CDR1 is MNHEY and CDR2 is SVGAGI in the germline V gene. In DNA, the CDR3 is TGTGCCAGCACCTGGACTAGCGGCACAGATACGCAGTATTTT. This codes for CASTWTSGTDTQYF.

The V call is TRBV6-1, the J call TRBJ2-5, with D perhaps TRBD2 (6 bases). The CDR3 spans 14 residues. V lost 5 bases to trimming and J lost 0 bases, with 10 bases between them. The V gene's germline CDR1 is MNHNS and CDR2 SASEGT. The CDR3 protein is CASSSGANQETQYF. CDR3 in DNA: TGTGCCAGCAGTTCGGGAGCTAACCAAGAGACCCAGTACTTC.

V gene TRBV7-6 combines with J gene TRBJ2-3; TRBD1 matches 10 bases. Unmatched junction bases numbered 6, after V lost 4 bases and J lost 2 bases. Germline V lookup: CDR1 SGHVS, CDR2 FNYEAQ. This CDR3 contains 16 residues. The CDR3 here is CASSSPTGGNTDTQYF. CDR3 in DNA: TGTGCCAGCAGCTCACCGACAGGGGGCAACACAGATACGCAGTATTTT.

This clone was seen a single time. The J gene is TRBJ1-6, the V gene TRBV9; no firm D call. The CDR3 is 18 amino acids. V was cut by 0 bases and J by 2 bases, with 15 bases left in between. The germline CDR1 and CDR2 sequences are SGDLS and YYNGEE. CDR3 residues: CASSVGVVSGAYNSPLHF. The DNA of the CDR3 is TGTGCCAGCAGCGTAGGGGTTGTCAGTGGGGCCTATAATTCACCCCTCCACTTT.

The V gene is TRBV7-9, the J gene TRBJ2-6; no clear D gene. V lost 0 bases and J lost 0, with 15 bases in between. Germline values: CDR1 SEHNR, CDR2 FQNEAQ (reference sequence). This CDR3 comprises 19 residues. This CDR3 reads CASSLAEVTGISGANVLTF. Here the CDR3 DNA reads TGTGCCAGCAGCTTAGCGGAAGTAACGGGCATCTCTGGGGCCAACGTCCTGACTTTC.

V usage is TRBV5-1 and J usage is TRBJ2-2; D gene uncertain. V lost 1 base and J lost 2, with 12 bases in between. CDR3 length equals 16 residues. CDR1 SGHRS and CDR2 YFSETQ come from the germline V gene. The CDR3 sequence is CASSLRVFPNTGELFF. CDR3 bases: TGCGCCAGCAGCTTGAGAGTTTTCCCTAACACCGGGGAGCTGTTTTTT.

As for this clone: A junction end diverges from the germline sequence, so it may reflect a read error. The V call is TRBV7-9, the J call TRBJ2-1; D is possibly TRBD2 (5 bases). Germline CDR1 reads SEHNR; CDR2 reads FQNEAQ (reference sequence). This CDR3 spans 15 amino acids. The CDR3 DNA sequence: TGTGCCAGCAGCCTAGCTGAGAGCTCCTACAATGAGCAGTTCTTC. It is translated as CASSLAESSYNEQFF.

The chain carries TRBV2 and TRBJ2-1, with 9 bases identical to TRBD1. The junction had 8 bases not matched to a gene; V was cut back by 7 bases and J by 7 bases. Looked up from germline, CDR1 is SNHLY and CDR2 is FYNNEI. This CDR3 is built from 14 residues. The CDR3 here is CASTVGGTGNEQFF. CDR3 DNA sequence: TGTGCCAGCACCGTCGGAGGGACAGGGAATGAGCAGTTCTTC.

The chain is built from TRBV5-1 and TRBJ2-1; 11 nucleotides agree with TRBD2. This CDR3 has 18 amino acids. The V gene end was trimmed by 6 bases and the J gene end by 3 bases; junction bases not matched to a gene: 14. The germline gives CDR1 SGHRS, CDR2 YFSETQ. Here the CDR3 reads CASTFGETSGKVYNEQFF. The CDR3 region has the DNA TGCGCCAGCACTTTTGGGGAGACTAGCGGGAAGGTCTACAATGAGCAGTTCTTC. Combining the CDR3 with reference TRBV5-1 and TRBJ2-1 gives the whole variable domain KAGVTQTPRYLIKTRGQQVTLSCSPISGHRSVSWYQQTPGQGLQFLFEYFSETQRNKGNFPGRFSGRQFSNSRSEMNVSTLELGDSALYLCASTFGETSGKVYNEQFFGPGTRLTVL.

The V and J genes are TRBV7-2 and TRBJ2-1; D possibly matches TRBD1 or TRBD2 (5 bases each). The V and J ends lost 3 bases and 9 bases respectively, with 12 bases between them. Germline assignment: CDR1 SGHTA and CDR2 FQGNSA. CDR3 length equals 13 residues. DNA of the CDR3: TGTGCCAGCAGCTTGCCGGGACCGGCTGAGCAGTTCTTC. Protein sequence: CASSLPGPAEQFF.

Turning to this clone: The sample holds other DNA sequences that translate to the same CDR3. The chain carries TRBV5-1 and TRBJ2-3; tentatively, D is TRBD2 (5 bases). The CDR3 is 14 residues long. The V end lost 4 bases, the J end lost 1 base, and 10 bases lay between the germline ends. Germline V gene data show CDR1 as SGHRS and CDR2 as YFSETQ. The CDR3 DNA sequence: TGCGCCAGCAGCCTGAACGGGGGCACAGATACGCAGTATTTT. It codes for CASSLNGGTDTQYF.

V usage is TRBV4-1 and J usage is TRBJ2-3; D might be TRBD1 (5 bases). The CDR3 sequence is 15 residues long. Between the trimmed V and J ends, which lost 4 bases and 4 bases, there was a span of 15 bases. CDR1 MGHRA and CDR2 YSYEKL come from the germline V gene. The CDR3, as DNA: TGCGCCAGCAGCCTAGGGGTCACAAGCGCAGATACGCAGTATTTT. As protein: CASSLGVTSADTQYF.